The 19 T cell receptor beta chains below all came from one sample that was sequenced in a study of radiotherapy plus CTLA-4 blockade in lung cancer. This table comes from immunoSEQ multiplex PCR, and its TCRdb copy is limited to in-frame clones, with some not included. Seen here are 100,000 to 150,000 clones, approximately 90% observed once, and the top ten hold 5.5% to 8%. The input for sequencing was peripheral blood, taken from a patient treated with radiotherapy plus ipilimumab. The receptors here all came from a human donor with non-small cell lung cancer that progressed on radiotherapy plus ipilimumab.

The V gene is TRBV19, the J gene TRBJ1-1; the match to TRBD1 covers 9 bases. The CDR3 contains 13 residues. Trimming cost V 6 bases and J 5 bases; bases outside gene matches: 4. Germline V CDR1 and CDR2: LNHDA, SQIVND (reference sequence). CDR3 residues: CASRGTGTTEAFF. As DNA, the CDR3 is TGTGCCAGTAGGGGGACAGGGACGACTGAAGCTTTCTTT.

The CDR3 sequence: CASSFGTGMETQYF. CDR3 DNA: TGTGCCAGCTCTTTCGGGACAGGGATGGAGACCCAGTACTTC. The chain couples TRBV25-1 to TRBJ2-5, with 9 nucleotides matching TRBD1. The CDR3 runs 14 residues. From germline, CDR1 is MGHDK and CDR2 SYGVNS. V dropped 8 bases and J dropped 5; count of bases not matched to a gene: 9. The full variable domain, rest sourced from reference TRBV25-1 and TRBJ2-5, is EADIYQTPRYLVIGTGKKITLECSQTMGHDKMYWYQQDPGMELHLIHYSYGVNSTEKGDLSSESTVSRIRTEHFPLTLESARPSHTSQYLCASSFGTGMETQYFGPGTRLLVL.

The CDR3, as DNA: TGTGCCAGCAGTTACTCGGGGTCCGGGACTGGAAACACCATATATTTT. It yields the protein CASSYSGSGTGNTIYF. The chain joins TRBV6-5 to TRBJ1-3; D uncertain. The CDR3 runs to 16 residues. Germline-derived CDR1 and CDR2 are MNHEY and SVGAGI. Trimming took 0 bases from V and 2 from J, leaving 11 bases between them.

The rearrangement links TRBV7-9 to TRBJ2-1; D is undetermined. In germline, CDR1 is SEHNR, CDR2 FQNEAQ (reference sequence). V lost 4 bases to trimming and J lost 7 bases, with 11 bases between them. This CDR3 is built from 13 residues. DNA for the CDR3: TGTGCCAGCAGCTACATGGTACAGAATGAGCAGTTCTTC. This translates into CASSYMVQNEQFF.

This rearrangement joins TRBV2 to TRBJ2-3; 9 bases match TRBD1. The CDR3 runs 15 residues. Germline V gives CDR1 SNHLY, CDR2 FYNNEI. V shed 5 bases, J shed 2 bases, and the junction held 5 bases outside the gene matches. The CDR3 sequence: CASSRQGVDTDTQYF. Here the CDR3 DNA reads TGTGCCAGCAGTCGACAGGGGGTCGACACAGATACGCAGTATTTT.

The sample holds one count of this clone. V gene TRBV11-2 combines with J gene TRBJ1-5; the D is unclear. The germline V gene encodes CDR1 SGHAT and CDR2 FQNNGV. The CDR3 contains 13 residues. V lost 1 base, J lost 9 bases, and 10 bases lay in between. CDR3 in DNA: TGTGCCAGCAGCTTAGTTATCGAGGGGCCCCAGCATTTT. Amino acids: CASSLVIEGPQHF.

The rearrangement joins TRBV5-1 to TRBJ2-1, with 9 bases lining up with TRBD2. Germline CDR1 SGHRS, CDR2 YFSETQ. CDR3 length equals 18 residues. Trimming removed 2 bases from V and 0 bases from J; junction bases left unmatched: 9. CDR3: CASSLWTSAVSSYNEQFF. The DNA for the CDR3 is TGCGCCAGCAGCTTATGGACTAGCGCCGTGAGCTCCTACAATGAGCAGTTCTTC.

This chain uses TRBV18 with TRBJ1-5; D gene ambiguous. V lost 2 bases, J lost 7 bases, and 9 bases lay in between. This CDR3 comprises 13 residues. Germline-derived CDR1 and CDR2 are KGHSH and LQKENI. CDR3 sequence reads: CASSPGPGQPQHF. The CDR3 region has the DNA TGTGCCAGCTCACCAGGACCCGGGCAGCCCCAGCATTTT.

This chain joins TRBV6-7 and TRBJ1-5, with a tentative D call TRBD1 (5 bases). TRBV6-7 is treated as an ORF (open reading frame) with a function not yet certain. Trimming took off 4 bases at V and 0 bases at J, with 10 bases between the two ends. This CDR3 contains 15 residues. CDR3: CASSFDRDSNQPQHF. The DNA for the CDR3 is TGTGCCAGCAGTTTTGACAGAGATAGCAATCAGCCCCAGCATTTT.

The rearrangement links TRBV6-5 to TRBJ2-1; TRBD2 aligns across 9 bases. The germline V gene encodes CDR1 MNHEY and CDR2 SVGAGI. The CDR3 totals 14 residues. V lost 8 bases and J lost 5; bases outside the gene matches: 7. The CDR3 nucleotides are TGTGCCAGCCATGGGGCGGGAGGGGACAATGAGCAGTTCTTC. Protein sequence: CASHGAGGDNEQFF.

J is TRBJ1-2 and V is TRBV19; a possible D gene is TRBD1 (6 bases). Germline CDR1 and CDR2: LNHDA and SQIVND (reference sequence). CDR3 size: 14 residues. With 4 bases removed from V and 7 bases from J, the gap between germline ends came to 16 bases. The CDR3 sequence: CASSSGTPGGGYTF. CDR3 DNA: TGTGCCAGTAGTAGCGGGACACCGGGGGGTGGCTACACCTTC.

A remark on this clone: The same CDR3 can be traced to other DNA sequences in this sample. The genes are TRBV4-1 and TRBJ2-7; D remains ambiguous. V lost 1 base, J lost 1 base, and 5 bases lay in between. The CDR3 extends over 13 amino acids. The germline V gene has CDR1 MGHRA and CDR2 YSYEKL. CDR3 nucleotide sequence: TGCGCCAGCAGCCAAGGGTTATCCTACGAGCAGTACTTC. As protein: CASSQGLSYEQYF.

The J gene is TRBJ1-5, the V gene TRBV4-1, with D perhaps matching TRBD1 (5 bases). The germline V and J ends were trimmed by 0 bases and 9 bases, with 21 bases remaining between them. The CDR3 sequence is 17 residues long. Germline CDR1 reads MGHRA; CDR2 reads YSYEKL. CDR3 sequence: CASSQETGRDRILPQHF. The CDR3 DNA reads TGCGCCAGCAGCCAAGAAACGGGGCGGGACCGAATTTTGCCCCAGCATTTT.

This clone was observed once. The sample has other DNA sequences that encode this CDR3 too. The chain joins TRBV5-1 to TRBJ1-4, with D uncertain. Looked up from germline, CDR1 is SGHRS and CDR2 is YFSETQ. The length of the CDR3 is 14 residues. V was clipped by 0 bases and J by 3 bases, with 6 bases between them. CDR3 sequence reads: CASSLGGSNEKLFF. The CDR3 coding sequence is TGCGCCAGCAGCTTGGGGGGTTCTAATGAAAAACTGTTTTTT. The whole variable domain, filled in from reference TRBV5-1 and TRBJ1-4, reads KAGVTQTPRYLIKTRGQQVTLSCSPISGHRSVSWYQQTPGQGLQFLFEYFSETQRNKGNFPGRFSGRQFSNSRSEMNVSTLELGDSALYLCASSLGGSNEKLFFGSGTQLSVL.

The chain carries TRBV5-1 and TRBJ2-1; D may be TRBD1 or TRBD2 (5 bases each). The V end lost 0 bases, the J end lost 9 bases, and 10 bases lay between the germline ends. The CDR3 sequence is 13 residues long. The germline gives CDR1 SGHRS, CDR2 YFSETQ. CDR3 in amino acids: CASSLAWGTEQFF. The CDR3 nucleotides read TGCGCCAGCAGCTTGGCCTGGGGGACTGAGCAGTTCTTC.

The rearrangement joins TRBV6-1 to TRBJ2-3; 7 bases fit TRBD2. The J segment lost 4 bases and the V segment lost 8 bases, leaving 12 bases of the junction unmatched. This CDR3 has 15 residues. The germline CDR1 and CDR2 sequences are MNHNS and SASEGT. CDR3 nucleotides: TGTGCCAGCGGGTTGAGCGGGACCCTCGCAGATACGCAGTATTTT. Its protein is CASGLSGTLADTQYF.

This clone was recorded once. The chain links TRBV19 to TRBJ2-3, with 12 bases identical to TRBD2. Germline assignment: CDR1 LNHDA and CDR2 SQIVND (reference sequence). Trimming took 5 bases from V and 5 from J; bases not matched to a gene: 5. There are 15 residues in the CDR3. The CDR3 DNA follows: TGTGCCAGTAGTCCCTGGACTAGCGGGAAAGATACGCAGTATTTT. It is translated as CASSPWTSGKDTQYF.

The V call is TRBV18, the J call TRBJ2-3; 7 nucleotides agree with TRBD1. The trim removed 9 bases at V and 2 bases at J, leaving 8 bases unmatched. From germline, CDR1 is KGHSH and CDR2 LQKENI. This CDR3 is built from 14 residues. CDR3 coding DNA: TGTGCCAGTTTGAACAGGGGATTCACAGATACGCAGTATTTT. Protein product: CASLNRGFTDTQYF. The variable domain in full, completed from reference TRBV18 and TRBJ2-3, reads NAGVMQNPRHLVRRRGQEARLRCSPMKGHSHVYWYRQLPEEGLKFMVYLQKENIIDESGMPKERFSAEFPKEGPSILRIQQVVRGDSAAYFCASLNRGFTDTQYFGPGTRLTVL.

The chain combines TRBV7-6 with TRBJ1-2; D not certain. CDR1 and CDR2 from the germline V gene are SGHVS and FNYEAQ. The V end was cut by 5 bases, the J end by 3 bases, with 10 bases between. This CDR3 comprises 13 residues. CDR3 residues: CASSRYGDYGYTF. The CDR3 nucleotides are TGTGCCAGCAGCCGGTACGGGGACTATGGCTACACCTTC.